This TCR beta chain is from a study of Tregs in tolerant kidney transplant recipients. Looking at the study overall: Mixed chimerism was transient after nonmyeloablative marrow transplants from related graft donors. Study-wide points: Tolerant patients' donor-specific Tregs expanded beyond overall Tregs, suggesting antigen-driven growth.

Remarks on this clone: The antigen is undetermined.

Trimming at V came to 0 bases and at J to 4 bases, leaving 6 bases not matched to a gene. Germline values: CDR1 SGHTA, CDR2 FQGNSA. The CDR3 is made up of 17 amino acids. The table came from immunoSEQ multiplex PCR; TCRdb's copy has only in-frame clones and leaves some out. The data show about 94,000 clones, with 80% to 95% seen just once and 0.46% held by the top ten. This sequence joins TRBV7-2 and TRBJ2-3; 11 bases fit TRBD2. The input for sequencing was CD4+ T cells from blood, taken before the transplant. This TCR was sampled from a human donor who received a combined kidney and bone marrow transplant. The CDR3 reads CASSLAGLAGTSDTQYF. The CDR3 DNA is TGTGCCAGCAGCTTAGCTGGACTAGCGGGTACCTCAGATACGCAGTATTTT.